This T cell receptor beta chain was profiled in a study of cytomegalovirus exposure and HLA in healthy donors. Study-level points and caveats: Overall, approximately 150 TCR beta chains were annotated as cytomegalovirus-associated.

The PCR ran on 60 Vbeta and 13 Jbeta primers. This table comes from immunoSEQ multiplex PCR, and its TCRdb copy is limited to in-frame clones, with some not included. The data contain 80,000 to 95,000 clones, around 81% of them seen just once; the ten biggest clones take up almost 6%. As concerns this clone: Its specificity is unknown.

The V and J ends lost 7 bases and 6 bases, in that order; junction bases with no gene match: 7. There are 14 residues in the CDR3. In germline, CDR1 is SGHRS, CDR2 YFSETQ. The sequence derives from a man aged 18 to 29 in good health and CMV-seropositive. The chain employs TRBV5-1 and TRBJ2-2; 9 nucleotides line up with TRBD1. The sample was PBMCs. CDR3 in DNA: TGCGCCAGCGTTGGGACAGGGTCTGCCGGGGAGCTGTTTTTT. Amino acid sequence: CASVGTGSAGELFF.